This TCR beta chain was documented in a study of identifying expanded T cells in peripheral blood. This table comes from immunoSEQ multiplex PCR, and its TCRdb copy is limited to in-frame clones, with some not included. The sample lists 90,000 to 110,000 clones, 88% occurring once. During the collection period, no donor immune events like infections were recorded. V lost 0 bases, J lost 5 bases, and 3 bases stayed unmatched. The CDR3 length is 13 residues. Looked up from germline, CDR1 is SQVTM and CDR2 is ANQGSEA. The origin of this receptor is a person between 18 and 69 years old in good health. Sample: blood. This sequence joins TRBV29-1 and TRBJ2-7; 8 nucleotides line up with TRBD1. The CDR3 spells CSVEEQGGNEQYF. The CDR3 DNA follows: TGCAGCGTTGAAGAACAGGGGGGAAACGAGCAGTACTTC.